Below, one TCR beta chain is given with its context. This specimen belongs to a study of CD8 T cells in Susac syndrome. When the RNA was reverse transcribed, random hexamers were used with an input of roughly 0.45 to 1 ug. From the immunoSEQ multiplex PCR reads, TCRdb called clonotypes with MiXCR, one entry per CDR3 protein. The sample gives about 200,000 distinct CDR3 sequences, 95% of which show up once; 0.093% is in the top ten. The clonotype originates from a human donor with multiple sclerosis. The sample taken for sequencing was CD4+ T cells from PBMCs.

As DNA, the CDR3 is TGTGCCAGCAAGACCGAAAGCTCCTATATGAATGAGCAGTTCTTC. Amino acid sequence: CASKTESSYMNEQFF. The chain recombines TRBV5-4 with TRBJ2-1, with no clear D. V lost 6 bases and J lost 7, with 20 bases in between. The length of the CDR3 is 15 residues. Germline CDR1 SGHNT, CDR2 YYREEE (reference sequence).